A single sample is the source of the 13 T cell receptor beta chains below, sequenced in a study of beta chain features in type 1 diabetes. Expressed TCRB transcripts got sequenced, as all isolated RNA was reverse transcribed. Some clones are missing from TCRdb's copy, which holds only in-frame ones; the method was immunoSEQ multiplex PCR. The profile covers about 370,000 clones, with over 8.5% appearing a single time and about 0.63% taken by the ten largest. Antigens of these TCRs are unknown. Study-level results: TCRB CDR3s from Type 1 diabetes patients were moderately but significantly shorter in all four CD4+ subsets.

The sample was central memory CD4+ T cells from blood. These receptor sequences come from a man aged 25-45 years with type 1 diabetes.

This clone showed up just once. This chain joins TRBV2 and TRBJ2-5, with D perhaps matching TRBD1 (5 bases). The CDR3 covers 13 residues. Between the trimmed V and J ends, which lost 4 bases and 5 bases, there was a span of 11 bases. Germline V gene lookup returns CDR1 SNHLY and CDR2 FYNNEI. CDR3 coding DNA: TGTGCCAGCAGTGGACAGTCCAGGGAGACCCAGTACTTC. Translating gives CASSGQSRETQYF.

V gene TRBV15 combines with J gene TRBJ2-7, with 9 bases matching TRBD1. This CDR3 is 17 amino acids long. J gave up 1 base and V 2 bases, and 9 bases lay outside the gene matches. The V gene's germline CDR1 is LNHNV and CDR2 YYDKDF (reference sequence). The CDR3 spells CATSRPGTGTLSYEQYF. The DNA of the CDR3 is TGTGCCACCAGCAGACCCGGGACAGGGACCTTATCCTACGAGCAGTACTTC.

In its sample, this clone was seen many times. The gene calls are TRBV10-3 and TRBJ2-1, with D uncertain. Trimming removed 0 bases from V and 6 bases from J, with 9 bases in between. CDR3 length: 14 amino acids. Germline CDR1 is ENHRY and CDR2 is SYGVKD. The CDR3 nucleotides read TGTGCCATCAGTGAGTCAGAAGGGTTCAATGAGCAGTTCTTC. This translates into CAISESEGFNEQFF.

This clone was observed at least ten times. The V and J genes are TRBV14 and TRBJ2-1, with 10 positions matching TRBD2. The V and J ends lost 8 bases and 6 bases, in that order; junction bases with no gene match: 7. Germline V gene sequence: CDR1 SGHDN, CDR2 FVKESK. The CDR3 totals 14 residues. The CDR3 spells CASQGLAFTNEQFF. CDR3 coding DNA: TGTGCCAGCCAGGGACTAGCGTTCACCAATGAGCAGTTCTTC.

This clone has a count of ten or more. CDR3 in DNA: TGCGCCAGCAGCTTTTCTAGCGGGAGGTTTAGTGAGCAGTTCTTC. Amino acid sequence: CASSFSSGRFSEQFF. This chain uses TRBV5-1 with TRBJ2-1; 11 bases map to TRBD2. This CDR3 is built from 15 residues. Germline V gene data show CDR1 as SGHRS and CDR2 as YFSETQ. After removal of 2 bases from V and 9 bases from J, the junction contained 7 bases not matched to a gene.

The chain recombines TRBV5-4 with TRBJ1-1, with 8 nucleotides matching TRBD1. The CDR3 length is 17 residues. CDR1 SGHNT and CDR2 YYREEE come from the germline V gene (reference sequence). V shed 0 bases and J 0 bases; nucleotides not matched to a gene: 7. The chain's CDR3 is CASSLGRQGAVNTEAFF. CDR3 coding DNA: TGTGCCAGCAGCTTGGGGCGTCAGGGGGCTGTGAACACTGAAGCTTTCTTT. Combining the CDR3 with reference TRBV5-4 and TRBJ1-1 gives the whole variable domain ETGVTQSPTHLIKTRGQQVTLRCSSQSGHNTVSWYQQALGQGPQFIFQYYREEENGRGNFPPRFSGLQFPNYSSELNVNALELDDSALYLCASSLGRQGAVNTEAFFGQGTRLTVV.

This clone was seen a few times. This same CDR3 is encoded by further DNA sequences in the sample. The V and J genes are TRBV27 and TRBJ2-7; TRBD1 might be the D (6 bases). Germline values: CDR1 MNHEY, CDR2 SMNVEV (reference sequence). V was pared by 0 bases and J by 1 base, with 7 bases between. The CDR3 covers 14 residues. This CDR3 is CASSLSRGSYEQYF. CDR3 nucleotide sequence: TGTGCCAGCAGTTTATCGAGGGGGTCCTACGAGCAGTACTTC.

This clone has just a few counts. The same CDR3 can be traced to other DNA sequences in this sample. This chain links TRBV7-2 with TRBJ2-1; tentatively, D is TRBD1 (5 bases). Germline lookup yields CDR1 SGHTA and CDR2 FQGNSA. The germline V and J ends were trimmed by 2 bases and 4 bases, with 6 bases remaining between them. The CDR3 length is 13 residues. The CDR3 loop reads CASSLQGYNEQFF. CDR3 DNA: TGTGCCAGCAGCTTACAGGGTTACAATGAGCAGTTCTTC.

This clone has ten or more counts. V is TRBV5-8 and J is TRBJ2-7; D is ambiguous. The germline V gene has CDR1 SGHTS and CDR2 YDEGEE. The CDR3 covers 15 residues. V was pared by 0 bases and J by 1 base, with 11 bases between. CDR3 sequence: CASSLEAGVSYEQYF. CDR3 nucleotides: TGTGCCAGCAGCTTGGAAGCTGGCGTATCCTACGAGCAGTACTTC.

This clone has just a few counts. The V gene is TRBV25-1, the J gene TRBJ2-7; weak D call: TRBD2 (5 bases). The germline V gene encodes CDR1 MGHDK and CDR2 SYGVNS. V was clipped by 4 bases and J by 2 bases, with 9 bases between them. The CDR3 spans 13 residues. DNA of the CDR3: TGTGCCAGCAGTGGCCGGGAAACCTACGAGCAGTACTTC. This gives the protein CASSGRETYEQYF.

The chain carries TRBV5-1 and TRBJ2-5; TRBD1 is a possible D gene (6 bases). The ends were cut back, 5 bases at V and 1 base at J, with 12 bases in the middle. This CDR3 spans 14 amino acids. Germline V gene lookup returns CDR1 SGHRS and CDR2 YFSETQ. The CDR3 DNA is TGCGCCAGCAGGCCCGGGACAACCCAAGAGACCCAGTACTTC. Translating it yields CASRPGTTQETQYF.

This clone occurred many times. The rearrangement joins TRBV6-1 to TRBJ2-3; D is unclear. This CDR3 spans 13 amino acids. Germline CDR1 MNHNS, CDR2 SASEGT. Trimming removed 6 bases from V and 6 bases from J, with 13 bases in between. The DNA of the CDR3 is TGTGCCAGCAGGGACCGCACCGGTGATACGCAGTATTTT. Translated, it gives CASRDRTGDTQYF.

This clone was detected a few times. The CDR3 loop is CASSLGAGGRTDTQYF. CDR3 sequence (DNA): TGTGCCAGCAGTTTAGGGGCGGGAGGCCGAACAGATACGCAGTATTTT. The gene calls are TRBV28 and TRBJ2-3; 8 nucleotides line up with TRBD2. Germline lookup yields CDR1 MDHEN and CDR2 SYDVKM. The CDR3 sequence is 16 residues long. V was pared by 2 bases and J by 3 bases, with 7 bases of the junction left unmatched.